Listed below are T cell receptor beta chains from one sample, sequenced in a study of CD8+ T cells in alopecia areata. Repertoires were generated with immunoSEQ multiplex PCR, while TCRdb's copy carries only in-frame clones and drops some. This table has hundreds of thousands of clones, around 62% appearing once. Material: CD4+ T cells sorted from blood, obtained at week 0. The receptors shown here come from a human donor with alopecia areata. The conserved cysteine and the conserved F or W are not part of the CDR3 here. D genes are given only for firm matches.

D gene	J gene	V gene	CDR3 protein
TRBD1	TRBJ1-1	TRBV19	AGRTGPNTEAF
TRBD1	TRBJ1-1	TRBV14	ASSPPQGAAEAF
.	TRBJ2-7	TRBV5-1	ASSGGFRGYEQY
TRBD1	TRBJ2-7	TRBV4-2	ASSQSGTGAEEQY
.	TRBJ1-1	TRBV5-6	ASSLDPTGTEAF
TRBD1	TRBJ2-2	TRBV7-3	ASSPGTGNGELF
TRBD1	TRBJ1-6	TRBV10-3	AIRDRGSNSPLH
TRBD2	TRBJ2-4	TRBV7-3	ASSLGLAGGTKNIQY
TRBD2	TRBJ2-5	TRBV5-6	ASSLTGLAGETQY
.	TRBJ1-5	TRBV27	ASSRPAGFISNQPQH
.	TRBJ1-4	TRBV2	ASSEVGATNEKLF
.	TRBJ1-6	TRBV9	ASSVERDSPLH
.	TRBJ1-1	TRBV29-1	SVQTVTEAF
.	TRBJ2-3	TRBV7-9	ATRWGGTTDTQY
.	TRBJ2-7	TRBV25-1	ASSEGRNYEQY
TRBD2	TRBJ2-1	TRBV4-2	ASSRTTSGILNEQF
.	TRBJ2-1	TRBV29-1	SVVFYHEQF
.	TRBJ1-5	TRBV9	ASSVGPNQPQH
TRBD2	TRBJ2-5	TRBV23-1	ASRGASGRRTQY
TRBD2	TRBJ2-5	TRBV7-9	ASSLASSGRGKTQY
.	TRBJ1-5	TRBV2	ASRDSRGFNQPQH
TRBD1	TRBJ2-1	TRBV4-1	ASSQAPGQGLYNEQF
TRBD1	TRBJ1-6	TRBV30	ASSLGQGGHSPLH
TRBD2	TRBJ2-1	TRBV29-1	SVGLAGDDEF
TRBD2	TRBJ2-3	TRBV30	AWDPLAGSTDTQY
TRBD2	TRBJ2-5	TRBV5-1	ASSAGTSGRETQY
.	TRBJ1-1	TRBV20-1	SATGAEAF
.	TRBJ1-1	TRBV5-5	ASSFVADTEAF
.	TRBJ2-3	TRBV29-1	SVESRGFTQY
.	TRBJ1-1	TRBV29-1	SVAAVQHNQAF
.	TRBJ1-6	TRBV27	ASSPRGDRYNSPLH
.	TRBJ2-7	TRBV5-5	ASRPDPSYEQY
.	TRBJ1-3	TRBV29-1	SVLGGPGFSGNTIY
.	TRBJ2-1	TRBV6-5	ASSSPGTGQF
.	TRBJ1-1	TRBV9	ASSRKGRNTEAF
TRBD1	TRBJ2-7	TRBV4-1	ASSQVRGLSPYEQY
TRBD2	TRBJ2-7	TRBV30	AWNLKSGNEQY
.	TRBJ2-3	TRBV5-1	ASSFETDRTDTQY
TRBD1	TRBJ1-1	TRBV5-1	ASSPQGATEAF
.	TRBJ1-1	TRBV30	AWREQTNTEAF
.	TRBJ2-2	TRBV29-1	SVEGQPTGELF
TRBD1	TRBJ1-2	TRBV29-1	SVVGQEASNYGYT
.	TRBJ2-3	TRBV6-1	ASTAQSTDTQY
.	TRBJ1-1	TRBV1	TSSQDLTVYAF
.	TRBJ1-2	TRBV11-2	ASSPGGYRNYGYT